The present T cell receptor beta chain was sequenced within a study of blood T cell repertoires in COVID-19. The wider study: COVID-19 samples, acute and convalescent, were from the United States, Italy and Spain.

Germline lookup yields CDR1 LGHDT and CDR2 YNNKEL (reference sequence). The CDR3 spans 17 residues. J gave up 0 bases and V 5 bases, and 5 bases lay outside the gene matches. Repertoires were generated with immunoSEQ multiplex PCR, while TCRdb's copy carries only in-frame clones and drops some. This sample has some 80,000 clones, with about 86% found just once. The TCR comes from a human donor in a cohort sampled during active COVID-19. The chain recombines TRBV3-1 (or the pseudogene TRBV3-2) with TRBJ2-3; TRBD2 matches 13 bases. Material for sequencing was peripheral blood. In DNA form, the CDR3 reads TGTGCCAGCAGCAGGGGACTAGCGGGATCTAGCACAGATACGCAGTATTTT. It codes for CASSRGLAGSSTDTQYF.